A single sample gave rise to the 8 T cell receptor beta chains below, sequenced in a study of monozygotic twins with inflammatory bowel disease. TCRdb re-called the 5' RACE reads; one entry per CDR3 protein, DNA not given. The specimen's table records around 370,000 distinct CDR3 sequences. Material for sequencing was blood. The receptors here all came from a human donor with ulcerative colitis or Crohn's disease, or a healthy co-twin of an affected twin (not recorded which).

The chain uses TRBV25-1 and TRBJ2-5; TCRdb's D call of TRBD1 is untestable without DNA. This CDR3 spans 17 amino acids. The germline V gene has CDR1 MGHDK and CDR2 SYGVNS. CDR3: CASSEFGTGVDQETQYF.

The chain combines TRBV6-5 with TRBJ2-3; TCRdb's D call of TRBD2 is untestable without DNA. The germline V gene encodes CDR1 MNHEY and CDR2 SVGAGI. This CDR3 spans 17 amino acids. The CDR3 region is CASSYWGLAGARDTQYF.

The chain joins TRBV7-8 to TRBJ1-1; the TRBD1 assignment by TCRdb is unverifiable without DNA. Germline CDR1 SGHVS, CDR2 FQNEAQ. The CDR3 sequence is 17 residues long. CDR3 loop: CASSLTPGPGWNTEAFF. Complete variable domain (other parts from reference TRBV7-8 and TRBJ1-1): GAGVSQSPRYKVAKRGQDVALRCDPISGHVSLFWYQQALGQGPEFLTYFQNEAQLDKSGLPSDRFFAERPEGSVSTLKIQRTQQEDSAVYLCASSLTPGPGWNTEAFFGQGTRLTVV.

This chain links TRBV28 with TRBJ2-4; with no DNA, the TCRdb D assignment of TRBD2 cannot be verified. The CDR3 runs to 12 residues. The germline V gene encodes CDR1 MDHEN and CDR2 SYDVKM. CDR3 region: CASSFNGLTQYF.

The chain combines TRBV19 with TRBJ2-2. CDR1 is LNHDA, CDR2 SQIVND, per germline (reference sequence). This CDR3 has 15 residues. The CDR3 sequence is CASGPPNRNTGELFF.

V and J are TRBV4-3 and TRBJ1-2; TCRdb's D call, TRBD1, is unchecked because there is no DNA. The CDR3 covers 14 residues. Germline V gene lookup returns CDR1 LGHNA and CDR2 YSLEER. CDR3 amino acids: CASSQEQGAHGYTF.

The chain recombines TRBV7-8 with TRBJ2-7; TCRdb proposes TRBD1, but this gene call is untestable without DNA. CDR3 length: 16 amino acids. Germline values: CDR1 SGHVS, CDR2 FQNEAQ. The CDR3 sequence: CASSFSILRGAYEQYF.

The chain couples TRBV5-6 to TRBJ2-1. The germline V gene encodes CDR1 SGHDT and CDR2 YYEEEE. The CDR3 contains 13 residues. CDR3 sequence: CASSFGVYNEQFF.